This entry is about one T cell receptor (beta chain). The CDR3 covers 14 residues. Germline assignment: CDR1 SGHRS and CDR2 YFSETQ. The V end lost 0 bases, the J end lost 5 bases, and 11 bases lay between the germline ends. This record belongs to a study of CD8 T cells in Susac syndrome. RNA, at roughly 0.45 to 1 ug, was reverse transcribed with random hexamers. TCRdb reprocessed the immunoSEQ multiplex PCR reads via MiXCR and lists one record per CDR3 protein. There are about 430,000 distinct CDR3 sequences in the sample; more than 80% occur only once, and more than 0.09% lies in the top ten. The material sequenced was CD8+ T cells from PBMCs. The chain combines TRBV5-1 with TRBJ2-5; D remains unclear. The origin of this receptor is a human donor with multiple sclerosis. CDR3 sequence: CASSLEGIWETQYF. The CDR3 DNA reads TGCGCCAGCAGCTTGGAAGGGATTTGGGAGACCCAGTACTTC.